This TCR beta chain was identified in a study of identical twins. In germline, CDR1 is KGHSH, CDR2 LQKENI. This CDR3 is 12 amino acids long. V lost 6 bases and J 5 bases, leaving 8 bases between the germline ends. A single record per CDR3 protein comes from TCRdb applying MiXCR to the 5' RACE reads. Altogether 510,000 or so distinct CDR3 sequences are present, about 16% being singletons, with the ten largest covering nearly 0.45%. This clonotype was found a few times. Its antigen is unidentified. Broader study findings: Cord blood's abundant beta clonotypes had fewer insertions, unlike memory repertoires. Zero-insertion findings could be partly confounded by invariant cells (MAIT and iNKT cells).

Every donor was a healthy Caucasian. This same sample was also taken into another study, of yellow fever vaccine responses in identical twins.

The sequence was collected from a woman under 30 in good health. Sequenced: CD4+ T cells sorted from blood. The chain couples TRBV18 to TRBJ2-1; D is undetermined. The CDR3 here is CASSQINNEQFF. DNA for the CDR3: TGTGCCAGCTCGCAAATAAACAATGAGCAGTTCTTC.